The T cell receptor beta chain described here comes from a study of cytomegalovirus exposure and HLA in healthy donors. Study-wide results and limits: Specific recognition of CMV antigens was confirmed in vitro for a few chains (all CMV-associated). According to a subsequent analysis, TCR clusters from the first cohort were inclined to appear together in the 100 to 150 validation repertoires.

TCRdb keeps only in-frame clones here, not all; method: immunoSEQ multiplex PCR. The sample yields 55,000 to 75,000 clones, approximately 94% seen once. A remark on this clone: Its cognate antigen is unknown.

The sequenced sample was PBMCs. This receptor was obtained from a man aged 18 to 30 in good health and CMV-seropositive.

The CDR3 protein is CASSFRGRDGDEQFF. DNA for the CDR3: TGTGCCAGCAGCTTCAGGGGGCGCGACGGGGATGAGCAGTTCTTC. This rearrangement joins TRBV7-8 to TRBJ2-1, with 8 positions matching TRBD1. CDR3 length equals 15 residues. Trimming took 3 bases from V and 8 from J; bases not matched to a gene: 9. Per the germline V gene, CDR1 is SGHVS and CDR2 is FQNEAQ.